This passage covers 21 T cell receptor beta chains from one sample sequenced in a study of spatial heterogeneity in lung cancer. TCRdb itself ran the 5' RACE reads through MiXCR, one entry per CDR3 protein. Here the sample spans under 100,000 distinct CDR3 sequences, roughly 10% being singletons. The sample's time point: sample taken at primary tumor resection. The authors sequenced whole RNA from tumor, nontumor lung or frozen PBMC without sorting. The specimen comprised PBMCs, sampled at surgery. These receptors originate from a male donor with early-stage non-small cell lung cancer.

This clonotype has just a few counts. The CDR3 DNA follows: TGTGCCAGCTCACTCCGACAGACGAACACCGGGGAGCTGTTTTTT. This sequence encodes CASSLRQTNTGELFF. J is TRBJ2-2 and V is TRBV18, with a tentative D call TRBD1 (5 bases). Germline V lookup: CDR1 KGHSH, CDR2 LQKENI. V was shortened by 4 bases and J by 0 bases, with 9 bases between the two germline ends. The CDR3 contains 15 residues.

The table lists this clonotype with many counts. V is TRBV5-5 and J is TRBJ1-2; maybe TRBD1 (6 bases). With 0 bases removed from V and 0 bases from J, the gap between germline ends came to 9 bases. The CDR3 totals 15 residues. In germline, CDR1 is SGHKS, CDR2 YYEKEE (reference sequence). The CDR3 DNA is TGTGCCAGCAGCTTGGGGGCAGGGGCTAACTATGGCTACACCTTC. This codes for CASSLGAGANYGYTF.

The chain is built from TRBV7-9 and TRBJ2-3; TRBD2 is a possible D gene (5 bases). V was shortened by 4 bases and J by 4 bases, with 18 bases between the two germline ends. The CDR3 runs 16 residues. Germline loops: CDR1 SEHNR, CDR2 FQNEAQ (reference sequence). The CDR3, as DNA: TGTGCCAGCAGCTCCCGTATGGACTCTAAGGCAGATACGCAGTATTTT. Its translation: CASSSRMDSKADTQYF.

This clonotype has only a few counts. The V gene is TRBV15, the J gene TRBJ1-1; no reliable D call. Trimming removed 0 bases at V and 0 bases at J, with 8 bases between. CDR3 size: 15 residues. Germline V gene sequence: CDR1 LNHNV, CDR2 YYDKDF (reference sequence). CDR3 sequence (DNA): TGTGCCACCAGCAGAGATCGGATAGTGAACACTGAAGCTTTCTTT. Translation: CATSRDRIVNTEAFF. The entire variable domain, with the rest obtained from reference TRBV15 and TRBJ1-1, is as follows: DAMVIQNPRYQVTQFGKPVTLSCSQTLNHNVMYWYQQKSSQAPKLLFHYYDKDFNNEADTPDNFQSRRPNTSFCFLDIRSPGLGDTAMYLCATSRDRIVNTEAFFGQGTRLTVV.

The chain recombines TRBV20-1 with TRBJ2-3; D is unresolved. Trimming shortened V by 1 base and J by 3 bases, and 11 bases separated the two germline ends. Germline CDR1 and CDR2: DFQATT and SNEGSKA (reference sequence). The CDR3 runs to 14 residues. The CDR3 region is CSARVQVSTDTQYF. In DNA, the CDR3 is TGCAGTGCTAGAGTTCAGGTGTCGACAGATACGCAGTATTTT.

The chain employs TRBV20-1 and TRBJ2-5, with 8 nucleotides matching TRBD1. The germline CDR1 and CDR2 sequences are DFQATT and SNEGSKA (reference sequence). After removal of 5 bases from V and 1 base from J, the junction contained 6 bases not matched to a gene. The CDR3 length is 14 residues. CDR3 sequence: CSAFRGTGQETQYF. For the CDR3, the DNA is TGCAGTGCTTTTCGGGGGACAGGCCAAGAGACCCAGTACTTC.

This clonotype was detected ten times or more. The rearrangement joins TRBV10-3 to TRBJ1-2; a weak D match, TRBD1 (5 bases). The germline V and J ends were trimmed by 4 bases and 8 bases, with 8 bases remaining between them. Germline V CDR1 and CDR2: ENHRY, SYGVKD. The CDR3 has 11 residues. Here the CDR3 DNA reads TGTGCCATCAGTGGCGGGGCGGGCTACACCTTC. The encoded protein is CAISGGAGYTF.

This clonotype has at least ten counts. V usage is TRBV4-2 and J usage is TRBJ2-4; D is uncertain. Germline CDR1 LGHNA, CDR2 YNFKEQ. This CDR3 comprises 13 residues. Between the trimmed V and J ends, which lost 0 bases and 8 bases, there was a span of 8 bases. The CDR3 coding sequence is TGTGCCAGCAGCCAAGATAGACTCTACATTCAGTACTTC. Protein: CASSQDRLYIQYF.

There are many counts of this clonotype. An end of the junction does not agree with germline; a read error may underlie this. V usage is TRBV20-1 and J usage is TRBJ2-1; TRBD2 is a possible D gene (5 bases). Per the germline V gene, CDR1 is DFQATT and CDR2 is SNEGSKA (reference sequence). CDR3 length: 11 residues. The CDR3 nucleotides are TGCAGTGCTCCCAGTGGGGAGCGCCACCGCTTC. As protein: CSAPSGERHRF.

The chain carries TRBV29-1 and TRBJ2-3; 7 nucleotides match TRBD1. Germline V gene lookup returns CDR1 SQVTM and CDR2 ANQGSEA. This CDR3 comprises 16 residues. V lost 0 bases to trimming and J lost 3 bases; unmatched junction nucleotides: 9. In DNA, the CDR3 is TGCAGCGTTGAAGATCAGGACAGGCGAGGGACAGATACGCAGTATTTT. This codes for CSVEDQDRRGTDTQYF.

This clonotype has a handful of counts. The J gene is TRBJ2-1, the V gene TRBV20-1; TRBD2 might be the D (5 bases). Trimming took 5 bases from V and 5 from J, leaving 16 bases between them. The CDR3 extends over 14 amino acids. Per the germline V gene, CDR1 is DFQATT and CDR2 is SNEGSKA (reference sequence). The CDR3 loop reads CSAVLVDLDNEQFF. The CDR3 nucleotides read TGCAGTGCTGTACTAGTAGATCTTGACAATGAGCAGTTCTTC.

This clonotype was found many times. The J gene is TRBJ2-5, the V gene TRBV5-1; D might be TRBD1 or TRBD2, each matching 5 bases. Trimming took 4 bases from V and 1 from J, leaving 8 bases between them. The length of the CDR3 is 13 residues. Germline V gives CDR1 SGHRS, CDR2 YFSETQ. CDR3 region: CASSLGAQETQYF. As DNA, the CDR3 is TGCGCCAGCAGCCTCGGGGCCCAAGAGACCCAGTACTTC.

V gene TRBV5-6 combines with J gene TRBJ2-5; 8 bases are shared with TRBD1. The J segment lost 4 bases and the V segment lost 4 bases, leaving 9 bases of the junction unmatched. Germline V gene sequence: CDR1 SGHDT, CDR2 YYEEEE. The CDR3 is 15 residues long. CDR3 loop: CASSGRTGSLETQYF. In nucleotides, the CDR3 is TGTGCCAGCAGCGGTCGGACAGGGAGTTTAGAGACCCAGTACTTC.

This clonotype was seen a handful of times. This chain links TRBV5-5 with TRBJ1-4; 8 positions agree with TRBD1. V gave up 4 bases and J gave up 8 bases; unmatched junction bases: 7. This CDR3 has 14 amino acids. Germline CDR1 and CDR2: SGHKS and YYEKEE (reference sequence). The CDR3 bases are TGTGCCAGCAGCCCGACAGGGGTTGGGGAAAAACTGTTTTTT. The encoded protein is CASSPTGVGEKLFF.

Ten or more counts support this clonotype. The chain uses TRBV18 and TRBJ1-1; no firm D call. The CDR3 covers 13 residues. From germline, CDR1 is KGHSH and CDR2 LQKENI. With 1 base removed from V and 1 base from J, the gap between germline ends came to 4 bases. The CDR3 nucleotides are TGTGCCAGCTCACCACTACAGAACACTGAAGCTTTCTTT. This translates into CASSPLQNTEAFF.

In its sample, this clonotype was seen many times. The chain links TRBV15 to TRBJ2-1, with 12 bases aligning to TRBD2. The CDR3 has 15 amino acids. V shed 11 bases, J shed 6 bases, and the junction held 11 bases outside the gene matches. Germline CDR1 reads LNHNV; CDR2 reads YYDKDF (reference sequence). The CDR3 DNA reads as TGTGCCGCCGGACTAGCGGGACTCCCCACCAATGAGCAGTTCTTC. This codes for CAAGLAGLPTNEQFF.

Details on this clonotype: A read error may explain this, as a much larger clone is one base away. The CDR3 does not end in the conserved phenylalanine or tryptophan, so this is likely a read error. V is TRBV6-2 or TRBV6-3 and J is TRBJ2-1; TRBD2 aligns across 7 bases. After removal of 5 bases from V and 0 bases from J, the junction contained 4 bases not matched to a gene. CDR1 is MNHEY, CDR2 SVGEGT, per germline. The CDR3 loop spans 15 amino acids. CDR3 coding DNA: TGTGCCAGCAGTGTAGCGGGCCTCTCCTACAATGAGCAGTTCTCC. Amino acid sequence: CASSVAGLSYNEQFS.

Ten or more counts support this clonotype. CDR3 nucleotide sequence: TGTGCCAGCAGCCAGATGCCAATCGGCAATCAGCCCCAGCATTTT. This codes for CASSQMPIGNQPQHF. This sequence joins TRBV16 and TRBJ1-5, with D uncertain. Germline V gene data show CDR1 as KGHSY and CDR2 as FQNENV. Deletions cut 3 bases from V and 2 bases from J, with 11 bases between. The CDR3 totals 15 residues.

This chain links TRBV18 with TRBJ2-7; D possibly corresponds to TRBD1 (5 bases). Germline CDR1 and CDR2: KGHSH and LQKENI. CDR3 length: 14 amino acids. Trimming removed 6 bases from V and 6 bases from J, with 18 bases in between. The CDR3, as DNA: TGTGCCAGCTCCCCAACCCAGGGCCCTGGCGAGCAGTACTTC. It translates to CASSPTQGPGEQYF.

The gene calls are TRBV5-1 and TRBJ1-5; D is undetermined. This CDR3 comprises 15 residues. V was shortened by 0 bases and J by 1 base, with 8 bases between the two germline ends. The germline V gene has CDR1 SGHRS and CDR2 YFSETQ. CDR3 bases: TGCGCCAGCAGCTTGGGGCCCCAAAGCAATCAGCCCCAGCATTTT. This encodes CASSLGPQSNQPQHF.

This clonotype appeared many times. The rearrangement links TRBV4-3 to TRBJ2-3; TRBD2 agrees at 7 bases. The CDR3 runs 16 residues. The germline CDR1 and CDR2 sequences are LGHNA and YSLEER. Trimming at V came to 1 base and at J to 5 bases, leaving 9 bases not matched to a gene. The CDR3 DNA sequence: TGCGCCAGCAGCCAAGGGGGGAGGGCAGGTGTAGATACGCAGTATTTT. The encoded protein is CASSQGGRAGVDTQYF.